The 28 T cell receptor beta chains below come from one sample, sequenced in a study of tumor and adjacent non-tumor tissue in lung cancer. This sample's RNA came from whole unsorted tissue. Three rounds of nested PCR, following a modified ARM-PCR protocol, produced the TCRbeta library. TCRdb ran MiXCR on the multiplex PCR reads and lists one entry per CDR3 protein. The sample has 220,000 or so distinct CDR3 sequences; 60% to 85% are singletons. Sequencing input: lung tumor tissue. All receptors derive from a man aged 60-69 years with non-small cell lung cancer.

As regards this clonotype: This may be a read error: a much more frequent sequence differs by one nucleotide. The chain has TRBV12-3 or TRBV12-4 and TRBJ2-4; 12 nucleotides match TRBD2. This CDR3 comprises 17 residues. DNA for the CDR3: TGTGCCAGCAGCCCTAGCGGGAGGGCGGAGACCAAAAACATTCAGTGCTTC. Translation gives CASSPSGRAETKNIQCF.

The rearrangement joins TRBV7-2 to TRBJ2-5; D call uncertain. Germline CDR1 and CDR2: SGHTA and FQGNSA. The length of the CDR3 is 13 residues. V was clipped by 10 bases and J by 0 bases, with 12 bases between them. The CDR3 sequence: CATRTRNQETQYF. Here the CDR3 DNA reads TGTGCCACCAGAACTCGGAACCAAGAGACCCAGTACTTC.

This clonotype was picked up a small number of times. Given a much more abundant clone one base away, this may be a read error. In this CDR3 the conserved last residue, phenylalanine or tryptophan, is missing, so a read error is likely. This CDR3 reads CSARDQGLATYEQYL. The DNA of the CDR3 is TGCAGTGCTAGAGATCAGGGACTAGCGACCTACGAGCAGTACTTA. This chain connects TRBV20-1 to TRBJ2-7; 10 bases line up with TRBD2. V was clipped by 0 bases and J by 2 bases; unmatched bases: 4. The CDR3 spans 15 residues. CDR1 is DFQATT, CDR2 SNEGSKA, per germline (reference sequence).

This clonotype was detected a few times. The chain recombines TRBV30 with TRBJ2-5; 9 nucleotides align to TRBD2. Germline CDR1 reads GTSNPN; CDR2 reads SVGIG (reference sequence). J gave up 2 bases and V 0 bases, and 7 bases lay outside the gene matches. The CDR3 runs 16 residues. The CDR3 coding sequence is TGTGCCTGGAGTGTAGGTAGACTAGCGGAACAAGAGACCCAGTACTTC. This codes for CAWSVGRLAEQETQYF.

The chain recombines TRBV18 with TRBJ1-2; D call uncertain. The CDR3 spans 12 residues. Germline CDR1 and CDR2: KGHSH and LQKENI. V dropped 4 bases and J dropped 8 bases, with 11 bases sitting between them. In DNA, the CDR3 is TGTGCCAGCTCACGGCCGCAAGGAGGCTACACCTTC. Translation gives CASSRPQGGYTF.

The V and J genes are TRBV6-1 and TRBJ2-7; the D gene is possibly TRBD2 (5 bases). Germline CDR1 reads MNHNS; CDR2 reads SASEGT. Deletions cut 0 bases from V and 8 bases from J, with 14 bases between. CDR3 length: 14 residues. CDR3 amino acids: CASSEACRGAQQYF. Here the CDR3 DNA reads TGTGCCAGCAGTGAAGCGTGTCGGGGAGCCCAGCAGTACTTC.

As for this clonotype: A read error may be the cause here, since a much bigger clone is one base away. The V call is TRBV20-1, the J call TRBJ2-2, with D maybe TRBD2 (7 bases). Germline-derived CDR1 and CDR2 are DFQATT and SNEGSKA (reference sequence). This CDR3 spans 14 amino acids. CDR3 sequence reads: CNARGAGASGELFF. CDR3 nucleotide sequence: TGCAATGCTAGAGGGGCGGGGGCCTCCGGGGAGCTGTTTTTT.

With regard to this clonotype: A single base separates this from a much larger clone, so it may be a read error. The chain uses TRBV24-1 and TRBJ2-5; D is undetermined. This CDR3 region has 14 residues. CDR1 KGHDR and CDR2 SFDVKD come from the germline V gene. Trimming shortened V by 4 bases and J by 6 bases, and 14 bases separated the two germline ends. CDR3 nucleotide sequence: TGTGCCACCAGTGACCCCCAAAGGCCACAGACCCAGTACTTC. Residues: CATSDPQRPQTQYF.

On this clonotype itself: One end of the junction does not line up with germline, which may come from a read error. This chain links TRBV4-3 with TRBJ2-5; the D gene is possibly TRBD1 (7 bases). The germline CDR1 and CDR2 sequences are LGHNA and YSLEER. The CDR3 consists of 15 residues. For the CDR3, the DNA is TGCGCCAGCAACCAAGGTGTCGCAGGGGGGGAGACCCAGTACTTC. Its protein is CASNQGVAGGETQYF.

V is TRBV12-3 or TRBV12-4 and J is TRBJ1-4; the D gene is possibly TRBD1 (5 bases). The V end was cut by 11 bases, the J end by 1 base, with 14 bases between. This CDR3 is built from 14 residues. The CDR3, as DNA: TGTGCCCACAGCCGGAGGGGAACTAATGAAAAACTGTTTTTT. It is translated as CAHSRRGTNEKLFF.

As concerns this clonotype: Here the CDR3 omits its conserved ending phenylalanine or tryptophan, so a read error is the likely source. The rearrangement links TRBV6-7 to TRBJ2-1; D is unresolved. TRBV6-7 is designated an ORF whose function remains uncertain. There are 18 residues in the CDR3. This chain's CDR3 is CACSYSKRAPSSYNEQFL. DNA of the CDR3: TGTGCCTGCAGTTACTCGAAAAGAGCCCCTAGCTCCTACAATGAGCAGTTCTTA.

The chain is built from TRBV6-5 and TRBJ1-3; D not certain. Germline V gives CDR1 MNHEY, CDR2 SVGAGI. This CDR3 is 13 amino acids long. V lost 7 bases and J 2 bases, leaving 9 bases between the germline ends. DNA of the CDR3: TGTGCCAGCACCGCGGACGCTGGAAACACCATATATTTT. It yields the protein CASTADAGNTIYF.

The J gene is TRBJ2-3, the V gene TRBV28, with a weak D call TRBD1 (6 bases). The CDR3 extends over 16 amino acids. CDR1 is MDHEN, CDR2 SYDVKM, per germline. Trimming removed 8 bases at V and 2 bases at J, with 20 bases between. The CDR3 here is CASSSAGAGYTDTQYF. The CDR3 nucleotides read TGTGCCAGCTCCTCTGCAGGGGCGGGTTACACAGATACGCAGTATTTT.

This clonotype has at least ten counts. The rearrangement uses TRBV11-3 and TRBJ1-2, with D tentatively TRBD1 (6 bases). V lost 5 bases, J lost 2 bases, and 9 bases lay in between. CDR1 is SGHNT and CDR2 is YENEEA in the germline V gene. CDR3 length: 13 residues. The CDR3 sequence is CASSPTGNYGYTF. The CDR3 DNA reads TGTGCCAGCAGCCCAACAGGGAACTATGGCTACACCTTC.

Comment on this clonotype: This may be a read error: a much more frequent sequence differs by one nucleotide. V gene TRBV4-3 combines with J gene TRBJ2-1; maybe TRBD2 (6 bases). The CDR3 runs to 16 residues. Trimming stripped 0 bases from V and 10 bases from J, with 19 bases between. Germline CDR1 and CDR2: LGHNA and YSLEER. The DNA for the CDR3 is TGCGCCAGCAGCCAAGACAGCCTAGCGCGAGTGAGGGAGCAGTTCTTC. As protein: CASSQDSLARVREQFF.

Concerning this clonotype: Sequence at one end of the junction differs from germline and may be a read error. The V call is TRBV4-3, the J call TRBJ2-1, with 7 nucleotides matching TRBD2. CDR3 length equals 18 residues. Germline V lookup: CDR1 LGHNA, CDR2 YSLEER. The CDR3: CASSLERVTSRSDNEQFF. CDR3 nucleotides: TGCGCCAGTAGCCTAGAAAGAGTGACTAGCAGGAGTGACAATGAGCAGTTCTTC.

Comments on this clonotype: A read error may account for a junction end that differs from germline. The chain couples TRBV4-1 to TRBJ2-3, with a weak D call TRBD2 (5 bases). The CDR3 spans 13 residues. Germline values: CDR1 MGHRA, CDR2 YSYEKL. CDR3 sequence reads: CTSSLEGTDTQYF. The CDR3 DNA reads TGCACCAGCAGCCTAGAGGGAACAGATACGCAGTATTTT.

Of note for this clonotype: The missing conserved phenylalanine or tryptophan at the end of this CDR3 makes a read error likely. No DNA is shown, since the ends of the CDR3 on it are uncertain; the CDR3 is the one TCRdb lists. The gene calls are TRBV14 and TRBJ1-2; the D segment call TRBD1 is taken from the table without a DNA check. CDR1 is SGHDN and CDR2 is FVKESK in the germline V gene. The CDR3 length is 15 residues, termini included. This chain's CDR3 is CASSSDRRTNYGYTL.

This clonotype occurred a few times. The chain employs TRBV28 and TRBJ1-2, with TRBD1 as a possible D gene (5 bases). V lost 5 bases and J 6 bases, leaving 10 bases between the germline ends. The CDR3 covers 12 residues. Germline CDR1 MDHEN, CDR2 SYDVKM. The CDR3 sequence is CASSLPTDGYTF. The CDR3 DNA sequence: TGTGCCAGCAGTCTACCGACAGATGGCTACACCTTC.

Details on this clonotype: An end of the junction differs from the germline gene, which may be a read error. This CDR3 is CASSLDSERDTQYF. In nucleotides, the CDR3 is TGTGCGAGCAGCTTAGACTCGGAGCGGGATACGCAGTATTTT. This sequence joins TRBV11-3 and TRBJ2-3, with D possibly TRBD2 on 5 matching bases. Germline loops: CDR1 SGHNT, CDR2 YENEEA. The CDR3 is made up of 14 amino acids.

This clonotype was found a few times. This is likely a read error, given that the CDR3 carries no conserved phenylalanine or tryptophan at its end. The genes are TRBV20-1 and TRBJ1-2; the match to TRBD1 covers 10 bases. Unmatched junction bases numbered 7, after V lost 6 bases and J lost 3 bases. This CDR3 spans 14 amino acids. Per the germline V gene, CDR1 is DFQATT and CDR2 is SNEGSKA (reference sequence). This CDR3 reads CSARVDRGDYGYTY. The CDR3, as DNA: TGCAGTGCCCGAGTGGACAGGGGGGACTATGGCTACACCTAC.

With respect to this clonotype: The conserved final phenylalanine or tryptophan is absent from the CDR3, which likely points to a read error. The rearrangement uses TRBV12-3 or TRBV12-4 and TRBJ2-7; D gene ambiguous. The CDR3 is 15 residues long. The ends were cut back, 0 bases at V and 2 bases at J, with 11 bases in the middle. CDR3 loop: CASSLAHGRTYEQYI. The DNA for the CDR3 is TGTGCCAGCAGTTTAGCACATGGGCGGACCTACGAGCAGTACATC.

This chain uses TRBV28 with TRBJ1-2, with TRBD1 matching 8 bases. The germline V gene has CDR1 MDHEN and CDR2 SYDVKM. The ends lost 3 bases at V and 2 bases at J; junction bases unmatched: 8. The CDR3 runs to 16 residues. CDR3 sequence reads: CASSFPGGRTNYGYTF. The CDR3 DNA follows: TGTGCCAGCAGTTTCCCAGGGGGCCGGACAAACTATGGCTACACCTTC.

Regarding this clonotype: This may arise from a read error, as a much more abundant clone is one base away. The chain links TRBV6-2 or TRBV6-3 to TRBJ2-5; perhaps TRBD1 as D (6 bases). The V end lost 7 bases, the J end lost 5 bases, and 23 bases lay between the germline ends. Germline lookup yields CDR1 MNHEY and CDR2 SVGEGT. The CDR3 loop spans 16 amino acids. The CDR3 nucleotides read TGTGCCAGCAAAAAACCTCTATCGGCACAGGGTGAGACCCAGTACTTC. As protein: CASKKPLSAQGETQYF.

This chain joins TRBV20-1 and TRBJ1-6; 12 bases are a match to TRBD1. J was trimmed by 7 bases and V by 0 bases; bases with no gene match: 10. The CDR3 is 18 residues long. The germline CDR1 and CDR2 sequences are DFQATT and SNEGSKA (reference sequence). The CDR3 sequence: CSARDSGQGARRNSPLHF. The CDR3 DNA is TGCAGTGCTAGAGATTCGGGACAGGGGGCGCGTAGGAATTCACCCCTCCACTTT.

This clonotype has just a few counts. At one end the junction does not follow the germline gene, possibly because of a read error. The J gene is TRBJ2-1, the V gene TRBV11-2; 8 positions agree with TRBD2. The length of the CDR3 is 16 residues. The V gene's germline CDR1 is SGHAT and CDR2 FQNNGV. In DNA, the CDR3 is TGTACCAGCAGCTACCTAGGGGGGACTAGAATAAATGAGCAGCTCTTC. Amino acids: CTSSYLGGTRINEQLF. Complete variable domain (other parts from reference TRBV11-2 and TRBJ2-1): EAGVAQSPRYKIIEKRQSVAFWCNPISGHATLYWYQQILGQGPKLLIQFQNNGVVDDSQLPKDRFSAERLKGVDSTLKIQPAKLEDSAVYLCTSSYLGGTRINEQLFGPGTRLTVL.

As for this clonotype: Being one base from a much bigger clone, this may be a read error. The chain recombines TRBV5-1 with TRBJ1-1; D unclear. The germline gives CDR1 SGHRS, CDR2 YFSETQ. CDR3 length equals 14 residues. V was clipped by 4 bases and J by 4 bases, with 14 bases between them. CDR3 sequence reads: CASSVSIASTEAFF. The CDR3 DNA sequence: TGCGCCAGCAGCGTGAGCATTGCGAGCACTGAAGCTTTCTTT.

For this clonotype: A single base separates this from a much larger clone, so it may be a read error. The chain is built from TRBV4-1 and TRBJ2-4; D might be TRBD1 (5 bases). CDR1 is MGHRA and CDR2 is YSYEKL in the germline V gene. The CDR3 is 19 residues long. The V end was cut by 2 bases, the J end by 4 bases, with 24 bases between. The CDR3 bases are TGCGCCAGCAGCCAAAAGATCCCCGGACAATGGGCGGTAAAAAACATTCAGTACTTC. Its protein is CASSQKIPGQWAVKNIQYF.